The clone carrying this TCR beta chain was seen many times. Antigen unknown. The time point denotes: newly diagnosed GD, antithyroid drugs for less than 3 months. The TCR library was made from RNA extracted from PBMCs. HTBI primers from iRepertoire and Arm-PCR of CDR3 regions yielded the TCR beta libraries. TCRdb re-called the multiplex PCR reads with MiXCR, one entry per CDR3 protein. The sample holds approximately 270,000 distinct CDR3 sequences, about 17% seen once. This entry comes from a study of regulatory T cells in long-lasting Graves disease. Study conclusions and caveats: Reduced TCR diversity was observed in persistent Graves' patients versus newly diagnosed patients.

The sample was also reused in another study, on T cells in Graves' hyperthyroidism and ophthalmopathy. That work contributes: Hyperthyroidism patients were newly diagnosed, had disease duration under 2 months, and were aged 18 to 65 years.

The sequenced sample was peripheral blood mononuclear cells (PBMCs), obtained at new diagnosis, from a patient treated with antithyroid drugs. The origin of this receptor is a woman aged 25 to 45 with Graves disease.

CDR3 sequence reads: CASSPEGVRGYTF. In nucleotides, the CDR3 is TGTGCCAGCAGCCCCGAAGGGGTTCGTGGCTACACCTTC. The chain carries TRBV11-2 and TRBJ1-2; D possibly corresponds to TRBD1 (5 bases). Germline-derived CDR1 and CDR2 are SGHAT and FQNNGV. The CDR3 contains 13 residues. Trimming removed 5 bases at V and 7 bases at J, with 14 bases between.